The sample holds a few counts of the clone carrying this TCR beta chain. Via MiXCR, TCRdb re-called the RT-PCR reads, giving one row per CDR3 protein. Counted here are 650,000 to 800,000 distinct CDR3 sequences, 13% to 15% occurring once; the ten biggest clones make up 3.6%. The CDR3 loop spans 14 amino acids. CDR1 DFQATT and CDR2 SNEGSKA come from the germline V gene (reference sequence). Trimming at V came to 5 bases and at J to 8 bases, leaving 5 bases not matched to a gene. The genes are TRBV20-1 and TRBJ2-3; 15 bases match TRBD2. The sequence came from a female donor in good health, serving as a healthy control. The sequenced material came from memory CD4+ T cells from blood. The CDR3 sequence: CSAGGTSGGSTQYF. CDR3 sequence (DNA): TGCAGTGCTGGGGGGACTAGCGGGGGGTCTACGCAGTATTTT.